This T cell receptor beta chain emerged from a study of T cell changes during pregnancy in multiple sclerosis. Trimming removed 3 bases from V and 9 bases from J, with 12 bases in between. This CDR3 comprises 14 residues. CDR1 and CDR2 (germline): SGHTA, FQGTGA. Measured with immunoSEQ multiplex PCR; TCRdb has only the in-frame clones, and not every one. The table includes roughly 30,000 clones, over 75% detected once. The origin of this receptor is a female donor with multiple sclerosis, enrolled in a pregnancy study. Sequencing used CD8+ T cells from peripheral blood mononuclear cells, obtained after pregnancy. V gene TRBV7-3 combines with J gene TRBJ1-6, with D maybe TRBD1 (5 bases). The CDR3, as DNA: TGTGCCAGCAGCTTGGCGGGGGGAGGTTCACCCCTCCACTTT. Protein sequence: CASSLAGGGSPLHF. Looking up the rest from reference TRBV7-3 and TRBJ1-6 gives the full variable domain: GAGVSQTPSNKVTEKGKYVELRCDPISGHTALYWYRQSLGQGPEFLIYFQGTGAADDSGLPNDRFFAVRPEGSVSTLKIQRTERGDSAVYLCASSLAGGGSPLHFGNGTRLTVT.